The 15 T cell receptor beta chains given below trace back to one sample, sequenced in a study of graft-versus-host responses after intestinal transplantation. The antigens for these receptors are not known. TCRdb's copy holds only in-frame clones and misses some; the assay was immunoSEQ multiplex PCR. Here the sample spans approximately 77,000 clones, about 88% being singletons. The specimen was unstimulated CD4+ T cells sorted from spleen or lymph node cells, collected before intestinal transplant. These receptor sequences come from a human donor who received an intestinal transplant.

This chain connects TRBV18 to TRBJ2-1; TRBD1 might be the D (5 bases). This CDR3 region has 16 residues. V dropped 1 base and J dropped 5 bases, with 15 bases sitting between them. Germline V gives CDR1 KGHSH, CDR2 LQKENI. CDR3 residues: CASSPLTQGRDNEQFF. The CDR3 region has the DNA TGTGCCAGCTCACCACTCACCCAGGGTAGGGACAATGAGCAGTTCTTC.

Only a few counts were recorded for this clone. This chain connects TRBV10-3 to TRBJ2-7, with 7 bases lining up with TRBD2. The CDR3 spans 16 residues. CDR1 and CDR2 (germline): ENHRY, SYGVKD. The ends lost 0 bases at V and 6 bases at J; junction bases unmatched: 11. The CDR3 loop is CAISESRGLTPLEQYF. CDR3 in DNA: TGTGCCATCAGTGAGTCGCGGGGACTAACACCCCTCGAGCAGTACTTC.

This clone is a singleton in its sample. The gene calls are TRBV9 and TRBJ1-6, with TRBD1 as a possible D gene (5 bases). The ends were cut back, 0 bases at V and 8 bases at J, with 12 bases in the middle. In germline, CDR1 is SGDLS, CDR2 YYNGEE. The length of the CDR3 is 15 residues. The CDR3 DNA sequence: TGTGCCAGCAGCGTAGCGGGGGGTAGTGATTCACCCCTCCACTTT. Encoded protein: CASSVAGGSDSPLHF.

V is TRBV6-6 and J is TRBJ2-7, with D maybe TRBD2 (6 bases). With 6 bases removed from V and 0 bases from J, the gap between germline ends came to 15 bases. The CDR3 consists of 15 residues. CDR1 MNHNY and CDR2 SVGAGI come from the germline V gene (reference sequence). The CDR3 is CASRPEGTLSYEQYF. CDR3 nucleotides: TGTGCCAGCAGGCCGGAGGGAACTCTCTCCTACGAGCAGTACTTC.

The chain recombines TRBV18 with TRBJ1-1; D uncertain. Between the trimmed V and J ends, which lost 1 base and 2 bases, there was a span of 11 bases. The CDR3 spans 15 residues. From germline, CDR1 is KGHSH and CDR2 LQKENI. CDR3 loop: CASSPLAQINTEAFF. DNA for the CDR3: TGTGCCAGCTCACCACTGGCCCAGATTAACACTGAAGCTTTCTTT.

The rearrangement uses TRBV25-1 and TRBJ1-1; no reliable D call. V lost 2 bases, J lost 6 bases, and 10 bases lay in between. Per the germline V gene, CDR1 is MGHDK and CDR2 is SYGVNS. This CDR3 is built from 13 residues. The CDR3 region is CASSEQTAAEAFF. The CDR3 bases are TGTGCCAGCAGTGAACAAACCGCGGCTGAAGCTTTCTTT.

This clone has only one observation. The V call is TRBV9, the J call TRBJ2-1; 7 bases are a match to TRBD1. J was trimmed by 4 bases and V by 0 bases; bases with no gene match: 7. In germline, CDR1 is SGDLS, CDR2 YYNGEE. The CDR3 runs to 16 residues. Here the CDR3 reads CASSVAPGQPYNEQFF. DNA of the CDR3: TGTGCCAGCAGCGTAGCTCCGGGACAGCCGTACAATGAGCAGTTCTTC.

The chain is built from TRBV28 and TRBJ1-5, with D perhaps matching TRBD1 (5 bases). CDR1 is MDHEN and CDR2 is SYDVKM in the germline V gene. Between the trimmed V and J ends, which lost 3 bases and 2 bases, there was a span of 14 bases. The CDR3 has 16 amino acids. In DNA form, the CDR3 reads TGTGCCAGCAGTTTGGGGCGGGACCGACGCAATCAGCCCCAGCATTTT. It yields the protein CASSLGRDRRNQPQHF.

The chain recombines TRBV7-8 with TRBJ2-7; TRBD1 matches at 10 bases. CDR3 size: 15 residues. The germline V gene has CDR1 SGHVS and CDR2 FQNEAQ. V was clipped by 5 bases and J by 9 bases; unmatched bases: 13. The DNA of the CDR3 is TGTGCCAGCAGCCCGCGGGACAGGGGTGTTAAGGGGCAGTACTTC. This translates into CASSPRDRGVKGQYF.

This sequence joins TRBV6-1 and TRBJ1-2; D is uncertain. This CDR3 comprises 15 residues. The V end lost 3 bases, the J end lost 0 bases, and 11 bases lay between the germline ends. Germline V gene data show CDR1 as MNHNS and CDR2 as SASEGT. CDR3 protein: CASSEGPNTNYGYTF. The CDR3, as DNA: TGTGCCAGCAGTGAGGGCCCAAACACTAACTATGGCTACACCTTC.

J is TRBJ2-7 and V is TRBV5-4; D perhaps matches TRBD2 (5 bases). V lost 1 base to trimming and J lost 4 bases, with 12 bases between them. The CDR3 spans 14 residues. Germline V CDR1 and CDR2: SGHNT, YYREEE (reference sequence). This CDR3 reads CASSLYGGLYEQYF. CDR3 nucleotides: TGTGCCAGCAGCTTGTATGGCGGGCTTTACGAGCAGTACTTC.

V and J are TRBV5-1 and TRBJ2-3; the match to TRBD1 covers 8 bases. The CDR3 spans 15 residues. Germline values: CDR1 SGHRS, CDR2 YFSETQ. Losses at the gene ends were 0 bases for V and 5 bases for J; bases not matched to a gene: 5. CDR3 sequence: CASSLEDRVGDTQYF. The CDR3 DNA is TGCGCCAGCAGCTTGGAGGACAGGGTAGGAGATACGCAGTATTTT.

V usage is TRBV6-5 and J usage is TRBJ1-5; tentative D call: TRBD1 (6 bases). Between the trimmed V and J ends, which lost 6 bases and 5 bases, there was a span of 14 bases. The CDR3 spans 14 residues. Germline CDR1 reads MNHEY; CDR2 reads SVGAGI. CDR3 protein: CASSPGALDQPQHF. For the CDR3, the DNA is TGTGCCAGCAGCCCAGGGGCCCTTGATCAGCCCCAGCATTTT.

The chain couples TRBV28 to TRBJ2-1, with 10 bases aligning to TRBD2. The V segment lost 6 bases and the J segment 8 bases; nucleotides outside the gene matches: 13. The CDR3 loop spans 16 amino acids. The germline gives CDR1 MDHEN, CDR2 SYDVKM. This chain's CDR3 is CASRRGSAGGLDEQFF. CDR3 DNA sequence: TGTGCCAGCAGGCGAGGCTCAGCGGGGGGGCTGGATGAGCAGTTCTTC.

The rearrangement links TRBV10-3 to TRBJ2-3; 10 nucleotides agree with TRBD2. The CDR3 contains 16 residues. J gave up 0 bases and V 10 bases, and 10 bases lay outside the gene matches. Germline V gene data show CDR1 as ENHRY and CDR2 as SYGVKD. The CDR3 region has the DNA TGTGCCACCACCGGCAGCGGGAGGGTCAGCACAGATACGCAGTATTTT. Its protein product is CATTGSGRVSTDTQYF.